This TCR beta chain emerged from a study of T-cell reconstitution after alpha-beta-depleted transplantation in children. The CDR3 length is 17 residues. V shed 2 bases and J 6 bases; nucleotides not matched to a gene: 8. The V gene's germline CDR1 is ENHRY and CDR2 SYGVKD. This sample's TCRbeta library carried unique molecular identifier barcodes. TCRdb re-called the PCR reads through MiXCR, storing one row per CDR3 protein. The data contain about 240,000 distinct CDR3 sequences, around 13% of them singletons. In its sample, this clonotype was seen a few times. This receptor was identified in a human donor who donated a stem cell graft to a child with acute lymphoblastic leukemia. Here the sequenced sample was PBMCs from the stem cell graft donor, taken from the stem cell graft. The rearrangement joins TRBV10-3 to TRBJ1-5; TRBD1 agrees at 12 bases. In DNA form, the CDR3 reads TGTGCCATCAGTGAGGGATCCGGGACAGGGGGCGGTCAGCCCCAGCATTTT. It translates to CAISEGSGTGGGQPQHF.